This TCR beta chain comes out of a study of blood T cells in healthy people across ages (dated by TCRdb to 2013 to 2016). For context, the study as a whole: Template switching captured roughly one uniquely barcoded TCR beta cDNA molecule per two T cells in model experiments. Age-related changes in TCR beta repertoire diversity were measured in the study by deep sequencing normalized with unique cDNA molecular identifiers. Donors were grouped into four age groups: young (average 16 years), middle-aged (39), aged (around 56) and long-lived (about 82). Donors of different ages were randomly distributed across sequencing lanes to avoid experimental bias. Using the same blood draw, the study looked at two additional independent replicas of 1 million unique cDNA reads for two donors, one aged 18 to 29 and the other aged 80 or older.

The library was built by means of 5' RACE. Sequencer: Illumina HiSeq 2500. The second PCR ran for roughly 7 to 12 cycles and used a J-beta primer mix along with a sample-barcoded 5' primer. A unique molecular identifier was introduced onto each TCR beta cDNA molecule by a template-switch 5' adaptor carrying 12 random nucleotides. Each sample yielded at least 2.5 million CDR3-containing paired-end reads. All of the RNA was converted into first-strand cDNA using the Mint cDNA synthesis kit, with a TRBC-specific oligonucleotide serving as the primer. Following uracil-DNA glycosylase treatment, all cDNA underwent a first 18-cycle PCR with the universal primers M1SS and BC2_uni_R. As for the authors' bioinformatics: For normalization, 1 million high-quality reads, each with a distinct molecular identifier, were randomly selected from each sample. Reads with shared molecular identifiers were discarded instead of being binned into consensus sequences. MiTCR, run with a Q25 quality threshold and the strictest error-elimination algorithm, handled CDR3 identification, clonotype clustering and error correction. A nonparametric unseen species model using Euler transformation provided a lower-bound estimate of total TCR beta diversity. TCRdb took the public reads, trimmed them with fastp at Q25, ran MiXCR for clone calling and kept in-frame beta chains. One record per CDR3 amino acid sequence lists the most common genes and DNA. These V and J calls originate from TCRdb's pipeline instead of the authors' own analysis. This sample lists approximately 1.5 million distinct CDR3 sequences; around 40% were detected once. The ten largest clonotypes hold less than 5% of the sample.

Turning to this clonotype: The clone's antigen remains unknown. Per-base qualities were not stored, and no clone one base away is much larger.

From the cysteine through the phenylalanine, the CDR3 covers 17 amino acids. Of all the DNA, just the CDR3 is kept, 51 bases in frame from base 1. Reading the germline V gene (reference sequence) gives CDR1 SEHNR and CDR2 FQNEAQ. V is pruned by 5 bases and J by 0 bases, leaving 7 bases of the junction without a gene match. Systemically healthy Caucasian individuals from Russia, 39 in total and aged about 6 to 95 years, were included as donors. About 10 milliliters of peripheral blood were drawn from each donor into EDTA-treated Vacutainer tubes. Ficoll-Paque density-gradient centrifugation was used to isolate PBMCs, with at least 6.5 million per sample. Trizol reagent was used to extract total RNA from PBMCs, with at least 5.5 micrograms per sample. For every donor, flow cytometry on a PBMC aliquot measured the percentage of naive CD45RAhigh/CD27high T cells. General findings and caveats noted by the study authors: As age increased, observed TCR beta diversity per million T cells dropped in a roughly linear way, and a significant reduction was already evident by age 40. Because profiling used bulk unsorted PBMCs, naive and antigen-experienced compartments could not be compared conclusively. Total diversity estimates from one million sequenced T cells were considered lower bounds and underestimates. Compared with the aged group, more naive CD4+ T cells, fewer expanded clones and increased TCR diversity were shown by the long-lived group, suggesting age selection. Donor CMV infection status was unknown, potentially confounding age-related changes in expanded clonotypes. Observed TCR beta diversity correlated strongly with the percentage of naive T cells measured by flow cytometry.

The receptor was isolated from a woman in her late teens or twenties in good health. Here the chain combines TRBV7-9 and TRBJ2-6; TRBD1 aligns with 7 central bases. Specimen: blood. The encoded CDR3 is CASSLRQGTSGANVLTF. The DNA is TGTGCCAGCAGCCTCCGACAGGGCACCTCTGGGGCCAACGTCCTGACTTTC.